The clone carrying this TCR beta chain has at least ten counts. What it binds is unknown. This sample was included in a study of T cells in Graves' hyperthyroidism and ophthalmopathy. Study conclusions and caveats: Stable hyperthyroidism was told apart from ophthalmopathy by a model built on 13 V-J features. Most thyroid clonotypes expanded above 0.001 were also detected in blood. Before onset, by a median of approximately 5.9 months, the model predicted ophthalmopathy.

Amplification targeted TCR beta CDR3 regions from RNA transcripts. HTBI primers were used for first-round RT-PCR of the TCR CDR3. A single record per CDR3 protein comes from TCRdb applying MiXCR to the multiplex PCR reads. The repertoire has a few hundred thousand distinct CDR3 sequences, around 21% of them found once; the top ten carry about a quarter. The diagnostic basis comprised clinical symptoms, serum thyroxine and TRAb, thyroid ultrasound and orbital computed tomography. The CDR3 covers 15 residues. V lost 5 bases to trimming and J lost 4 bases; unmatched junction nucleotides: 7. Sequencing was done on a sample of blood. The TCR comes from a man younger than 35 with Graves' hyperthyroidism. This chain links TRBV12-3 or TRBV12-4 with TRBJ2-7, with 11 bases fitting TRBD2. CDR3 sequence: CASSPWTSGSYEQYF. CDR3 DNA: TGTGCCAGCAGTCCCTGGACTAGCGGGTCATACGAGCAGTACTTC.